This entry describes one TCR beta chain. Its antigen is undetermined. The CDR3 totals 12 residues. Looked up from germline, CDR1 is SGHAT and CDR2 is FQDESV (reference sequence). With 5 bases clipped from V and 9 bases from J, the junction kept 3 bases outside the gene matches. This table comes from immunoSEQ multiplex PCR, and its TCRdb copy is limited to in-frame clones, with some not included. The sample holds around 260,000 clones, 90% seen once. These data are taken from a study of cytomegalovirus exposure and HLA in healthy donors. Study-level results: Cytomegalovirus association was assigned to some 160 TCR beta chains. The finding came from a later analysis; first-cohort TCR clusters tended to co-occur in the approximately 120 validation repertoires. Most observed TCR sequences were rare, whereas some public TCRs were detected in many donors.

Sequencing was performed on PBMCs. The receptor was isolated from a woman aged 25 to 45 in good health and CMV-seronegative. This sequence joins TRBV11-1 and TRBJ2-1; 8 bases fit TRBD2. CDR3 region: CASSITSGEQFF. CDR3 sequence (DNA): TGTGCCAGCAGCATTACTAGCGGTGAGCAGTTCTTC.